The source of this TCR beta chain is a study of T cells in Graves' hyperthyroidism and ophthalmopathy (dated by TCRdb to about 2019). Study-level background: Peripheral blood samples were taken at initial diagnosis, before any treatment was given. To identify distinguishing TCR V-J signatures, a discovery cohort of 95 to 100 patients was used, comprising 43 with Graves' ophthalmopathy and some 60 with stable Graves' hyperthyroidism. Prospective prediction of ophthalmopathy was tested in an independent validation cohort of under 20 hyperthyroidism patients and 17 patients who later progressed to ophthalmopathy. The 80 to 100 discovery patients were randomly divided into training and test sets at a 7:3 ratio. Thyroid tissue and blood T-cell repertoires from several Graves' hyperthyroidism patients were also compared in the study. Following sampling, methimazole starting at 30 mg daily was given to hyperthyroidism patients, and high-dose intravenous methylprednisolone was given to ophthalmopathy patients. The paper describes TCR Vbeta CDR3 sequencing of around 140 peripheral blood samples, made up of around 41 ophthalmopathy patients, over 70 hyperthyroidism patients and about 17 progressor patients.

The TCR beta CDR3 regions were amplified from RNA transcripts. The first round of RT-PCR for the TCR CDR3 was performed with the HTBI primer set and the Qiagen OneStep RT-PCR kit. A second multiplex PCR round built the libraries, followed by size selection and purification. The libraries were sequenced on an Illumina HiSeq2000 using paired-end 100 bp reads. Regarding the original processing steps: SOAPnuke was used to process the raw data, removing reads that contained adapters or uncalled bases, had a mean Phred below 15, or lacked an exact match to the constant primer or identifier. COPE v1.2.5 was used to merge high-quality paired reads, and clonotypes were defined as unique nucleotide sequences. Clonotypes were aligned to IMGT TRBV, TRBD and TRBJ reference segments using MiTCR v1.1. The analysis included only V-J combinations with a frequency above 0.0001, which together covered over 98% of the repertoires. The TCS score was defined as F50 (clonal expansion) divided by E x V (chaos), with BLOSUM62-based TCRdist calculated between CDR3 peptides within each V-J. Welch's t-statistics and random forest reduced fewer than 550 V-J features to 10 to 15, which were used in a naive Bayes classifier (R e1071). TCRdb reran the public reads through fastp at Q25 and MiXCR, keeping productive beta chains. Each record represents a unique CDR3 protein, reported with the most common genes and DNA among its rows. V and J calls and clone size were set by TCRdb, not the authors. The sample table records approximately 250,000 distinct CDR3 sequences; approximately 23% of these occur just once. 35% to 40% of the sample is taken by the ten largest.

Relative to germline, V is 4 bases shorter and J is 9 bases shorter, with 19 bases between their ends. Reading the germline V gene gives CDR1 SNHLY and CDR2 FYNNEI. Counted from cysteine to phenylalanine, this CDR3 has 14 amino acids. Only CDR3 DNA remains: 42 bases, in frame from the first base. In the ophthalmopathy patients, disease was moderately to severely active, with a Clinical Activity Score of 3 or more, a NOSPECS grade of 4 or more, and a duration of less than 3 months. Patients with uncontrolled infections, other autoimmune diseases, pregnancy or lactation were excluded. Diagnoses were based on clinical symptoms, serum thyroxine and TRAb, thyroid ultrasound and orbital computed tomography. Ficoll-Paque density gradient centrifugation was used to isolate PBMCs from about 9.4 ml of fresh peripheral blood. Trizol reagent was used to extract total RNA, and RNA quality was then checked on an Agilent 2100 Bioanalyzer.

What the authors observed across the whole study: Most expanded thyroid clonotypes (frequency above 0.001) were also found in blood, which suggests that blood repertoires may mirror thyroid immune responses. Sample size was not statistically predetermined, and investigators were not blinded to group allocation. A model built on a 13 V-J signature distinguished ophthalmopathy from stable hyperthyroidism, reaching about 88% sensitivity and under 84% specificity in cross-validation and 80%/75% in testing. In validation, progression to ophthalmopathy was predicted by the model with around 71% sensitivity and just over 72% specificity, a median of around 5.9 months before onset.

This clonotype was seen many times. Its antigen is currently not known. Qualities for individual bases were not recorded, and no much larger clone is one base off. This receptor chain uses TRBV2 and TRBJ2-7, with no D gene named confidently. The sequenced sample was blood. The sequence derives from a middle-aged woman with Graves' ophthalmopathy. The CDR3 region: CASSAPSNSVWQYF. Read as DNA, the sequence is TGTGCCAGCAGTGCCCCTTCAAACAGTGTTTGGCAGTACTTC.